Shown below are 25 T cell receptor beta chains from a single sample sequenced in a study of blood T cell repertoires in COVID-19. The assay was immunoSEQ multiplex PCR, and TCRdb's table has in-frame clones only and misses some. Of fewer than 400,000 clones detected, 92% appear once; the ten largest clones hold about a fifth. The sequenced sample was PBMCs or T cells enriched from blood (not recorded which). The receptors shown here come from a woman aged 25 to 39 who had recovered from COVID-19.

This clone has a single count. J is TRBJ2-7 and V is TRBV9, with a possible D match to TRBD2 (6 bases). The CDR3 has 15 amino acids. V was pared by 4 bases and J by 3 bases, with 17 bases between. The V gene's germline CDR1 is SGDLS and CDR2 YYNGEE. As DNA, the CDR3 is TGTGCCAGCAGCCCCAGAATAGCGGATAGCTACGAGCAGTACTTC. It is translated as CASSPRIADSYEQYF.

This sequence joins TRBV7-3 and TRBJ2-2; D might be TRBD1 (6 bases). This CDR3 is 14 amino acids long. Trimming removed 5 bases at V and 4 bases at J, with 11 bases between. Per germline, CDR1 SGHTA and CDR2 FQGTGA. Here the CDR3 DNA reads TGTGCCAGCAGCCCAGGGGCCCCCACCGGGGAGCTGTTTTTT. Its translation is CASSPGAPTGELFF.

The J gene is TRBJ2-7, the V gene TRBV6-5; TRBD2 might be the D (6 bases). CDR3 length: 15 amino acids. Germline V gene lookup returns CDR1 MNHEY and CDR2 SVGAGI. Trimming stripped 6 bases from V and 2 bases from J, with 17 bases between. The CDR3 spells CASRPTGTHPYEQYF. CDR3 in DNA: TGTGCCAGCAGGCCGACCGGGACTCACCCCTACGAGCAGTACTTC.

This clone came up once. This chain links TRBV12-3 or TRBV12-4 with TRBJ2-5; D is possibly TRBD1 (6 bases). V shed 8 bases and J shed 3 bases, with 13 bases lying between them. The CDR3 runs 13 residues. The CDR3 sequence is CASGGSDKETQYF. The DNA for the CDR3 is TGTGCCAGCGGGGGCAGCGATAAAGAGACCCAGTACTTC.

This chain connects TRBV20-1 to TRBJ1-5, with 7 bases identical to TRBD1. With V trimmed by 3 bases and J by 4 bases, 3 bases remained unmatched. Germline assignment: CDR1 DFQATT and CDR2 SNEGSKA (reference sequence). This CDR3 comprises 13 residues. CDR3 nucleotide sequence: TGCAGTGCTAGTGGGGACAGAAATCAGCCCCAGCATTTT. Encoded protein: CSASGDRNQPQHF.

The V gene is TRBV29-1, the J gene TRBJ2-7; 8 bases are shared with TRBD2. This CDR3 is 13 amino acids long. J gave up 1 base and V 6 bases, and 5 bases lay outside the gene matches. The germline V gene encodes CDR1 SQVTM and CDR2 ANQGSEA. Written as DNA, the CDR3 is TGCAGCGTCGAAACGGGAGGGTCCTACGAGCAGTACTTC. It yields the protein CSVETGGSYEQYF.

This clone was seen only once. The V gene is TRBV3-1 (or the pseudogene TRBV3-2), the J gene TRBJ2-1; 11 positions agree with TRBD2. Per the germline V gene, CDR1 is LGHDT and CDR2 is YNNKEL (reference sequence). With 0 bases clipped from V and 2 bases from J, the junction kept 3 bases outside the gene matches. The CDR3 runs to 17 residues. As DNA, the CDR3 is TGTGCCAGCAGCCAAGATCCACTAGCGGGGGCCTACAATGAGCAGTTCTTC. Protein: CASSQDPLAGAYNEQFF.

The chain carries TRBV15 and TRBJ1-4, with TRBD1 as a possible D gene (5 bases). Germline CDR1 reads LNHNV; CDR2 reads YYDKDF (reference sequence). The V gene lost 3 bases and the J gene lost 5 bases, with 10 bases spanning the gap. The CDR3 contains 14 residues. In DNA, the CDR3 is TGTGCCACCAGCAGCCCGGGACTGAATGAAAAACTGTTTTTT. It specifies CATSSPGLNEKLFF.

The chain employs TRBV9 and TRBJ1-2, with unresolved D. Trimming pared 3 bases from V and 4 bases from J, leaving 13 bases between. This CDR3 is 14 amino acids long. Germline values: CDR1 SGDLS, CDR2 YYNGEE. DNA for the CDR3: TGTGCCAGCAGCGCTGGGGAGGGCTCCTATGGCTACACCTTC. Encoded protein: CASSAGEGSYGYTF.

The rearrangement uses TRBV6-1 and TRBJ2-7; perhaps TRBD1 as D (7 bases). The germline CDR1 and CDR2 sequences are MNHNS and SASEGT. The V end was cut by 2 bases, the J end by 5 bases, with 16 bases between. CDR3 length: 15 residues. In DNA, the CDR3 is TGTGCCAGCAGTGAACAGGGGGGTCGGGAGCACGAGCAGTACTTC. This gives the protein CASSEQGGREHEQYF.

The chain uses TRBV2 and TRBJ1-2; 7 bases fit TRBD1. The CDR3 consists of 15 residues. Unmatched junction bases numbered 13, after V lost 5 bases and J lost 7 bases. Looked up from germline, CDR1 is SNHLY and CDR2 is FYNNEI. The CDR3 coding sequence is TGTGCCAGCAGTTCGACAGGGCGTGTCCCTTTTGGCTACACCTTC. Amino acid sequence: CASSSTGRVPFGYTF.

The chain couples TRBV9 to TRBJ2-6; D possibly corresponds to TRBD2 (5 bases). Germline V lookup: CDR1 SGDLS, CDR2 YYNGEE. Trimming cost V 0 bases and J 0 bases, with 7 bases left between them. This CDR3 comprises 16 residues. CDR3 coding DNA: TGTGCCAGCAGCGTAGTTGGGAGCTCTGGGGCCAACGTCCTGACTTTC. This translates into CASSVVGSSGANVLTF.

This rearrangement joins TRBV15 to TRBJ2-5; D is ambiguous. Germline V lookup: CDR1 LNHNV, CDR2 YYDKDF (reference sequence). CDR3 length: 14 amino acids. V lost 1 base and J 2 bases, leaving 8 bases between the germline ends. CDR3 coding DNA: TGTGCCACCAGCAGAGCTCACGGTCAAGAGACCCAGTACTTC. The encoded protein is CATSRAHGQETQYF.

This clone was recorded once. The rearrangement joins TRBV2 to TRBJ2-3; D is uncertain. This CDR3 is built from 15 residues. Germline CDR1 is SNHLY and CDR2 is FYNNEI. Trimming took off 2 bases at V and 2 bases at J, with 11 bases between the two ends. CDR3 amino acids: CASSEFRYTTDTQYF. For the CDR3, the DNA is TGTGCCAGCAGTGAATTCAGGTATACCACAGATACGCAGTATTTT.

The chain couples TRBV7-2 to TRBJ1-6; D remains ambiguous. V shed 1 base and J shed 5 bases, with 15 bases lying between them. The germline CDR1 and CDR2 sequences are SGHTA and FQGNSA. The CDR3 covers 17 residues. The CDR3 region is CASSLGFPRAHNSPLHF. CDR3 nucleotides: TGTGCCAGCAGCTTAGGTTTCCCGCGGGCCCATAATTCACCCCTCCACTTT.

V is TRBV19 and J is TRBJ1-2; 9 bases align to TRBD1. The CDR3 spans 15 residues. V lost 7 bases, J lost 1 base, and 7 bases stayed unmatched. Looked up from germline, CDR1 is LNHDA and CDR2 is SQIVND (reference sequence). This CDR3 is CASTTGTGINYGYTF. In nucleotides, the CDR3 is TGTGCCAGTACTACCGGGACAGGGATTAACTATGGCTACACCTTC.

The chain recombines TRBV27 with TRBJ2-7; D may be TRBD2 (9 bases). The CDR3 covers 20 residues. V was trimmed by 8 bases and J by 3 bases, leaving 35 bases between them. The germline CDR1 and CDR2 sequences are MNHEY and SMNVEV (reference sequence). Written as DNA, the CDR3 is TGTGCCAGCCGCATGGACAGGGCAGGCGGGAGGGCCCTCGATCTCTACGAGCAGTACTTC. Protein product: CASRMDRAGGRALDLYEQYF.

As for this clone: At one of its ends the junction is not consistent with the germline gene, which may arise from a read error. The V call is TRBV7-7, the J call TRBJ2-2, with D unresolved. The CDR3 has 18 residues. The germline V gene has CDR1 SSHAT and CDR2 FNYEAQ (reference sequence). CDR3 loop: CASSFGPRSHANTGELFF. The CDR3 coding sequence is TGTGCTAGCAGCTTTGGGCCTCGCAGTCACGCGAACACCGGGGAGCTGTTTTTT.

The CDR3 is CSVTLPGHSIDEQYF. Here the CDR3 DNA reads TGCAGCGTGACACTTCCGGGACATTCAATCGACGAGCAGTACTTC. The chain carries TRBV29-1 and TRBJ2-7, with D tentatively TRBD1 (6 bases). Germline V lookup: CDR1 SQVTM, CDR2 ANQGSEA. The CDR3 is made up of 15 amino acids. Trimming pared 6 bases from V and 5 bases from J, leaving 23 bases between.

This chain uses TRBV6-5 with TRBJ1-1; D possibly corresponds to TRBD1 (6 bases). From germline, CDR1 is MNHEY and CDR2 SVGAGI. V dropped 0 bases and J dropped 4 bases, with 12 bases sitting between them. The length of the CDR3 is 15 residues. The CDR3 loop reads CASSYSTGLGTEAFF. The CDR3 bases are TGTGCCAGCAGTTACTCAACAGGGTTGGGCACTGAAGCTTTCTTT.

This clone was seen only once. This chain uses TRBV19 with TRBJ2-3, with TRBD2 identical over 15 bases. Germline V gene data show CDR1 as LNHDA and CDR2 as SQIVND (reference sequence). J gave up 3 bases and V 7 bases, and 11 bases lay outside the gene matches. The CDR3 extends over 18 amino acids. The CDR3 DNA follows: TGTGCCAGTACCAGAGGGACTAGCGGGAGGAGGGGGACAGATACGCAGTATTTT. This translates into CASTRGTSGRRGTDTQYF.

Remarks on this clone: Other DNA sequences from this sample encode an identical CDR3 as well. V usage is TRBV5-1 and J usage is TRBJ2-7; D remains unclear. Germline loops: CDR1 SGHRS, CDR2 YFSETQ. The CDR3 extends over 13 amino acids. Deletions cut 0 bases from V and 0 bases from J, with 4 bases between. The CDR3 nucleotides are TGCGCCAGCAGCTTGGAGAGCTCCTACGAGCAGTACTTC. Translated, it gives CASSLESSYEQYF. Variable domain in full (rest from reference TRBV5-1 and TRBJ2-7): KAGVTQTPRYLIKTRGQQVTLSCSPISGHRSVSWYQQTPGQGLQFLFEYFSETQRNKGNFPGRFSGRQFSNSRSEMNVSTLELGDSALYLCASSLESSYEQYFGPGTRLTVT.

The chain combines TRBV4-1 with TRBJ2-3; D is perhaps TRBD2 (5 bases). The germline gives CDR1 MGHRA, CDR2 YSYEKL. CDR3 length: 17 amino acids. Trimming cost V 0 bases and J 7 bases, with 20 bases left between them. The DNA for the CDR3 is TGCGCCAGCAGCCAAGATAATGCGGGTATGGCTGGGAATACGCAGTATTTT. Translating it yields CASSQDNAGMAGNTQYF.

The table lists this clone with a count of one. The chain joins TRBV11-3 to TRBJ1-1; 8 nucleotides line up with TRBD1. CDR1 is SGHNT, CDR2 YENEEA, per germline. The CDR3 has 14 amino acids. Trimming at V came to 5 bases and at J to 0 bases, leaving 2 bases not matched to a gene. In DNA form, the CDR3 reads TGTGCCAGCAGCCGACAGGGGATGAACACTGAAGCTTTCTTT. Its protein is CASSRQGMNTEAFF.

This sequence joins TRBV9 and TRBJ2-7; 8 nucleotides line up with TRBD1. Unmatched junction bases numbered 5, after V lost 0 bases and J lost 3 bases. The CDR3 contains 15 residues. Germline V CDR1 and CDR2: SGDLS, YYNGEE. For the CDR3, the DNA is TGTGCCAGCAGCGTAGGACAGGGGTCACACTACGAGCAGTACTTC. Its translation: CASSVGQGSHYEQYF.